The 9 T cell receptor beta chains in this list originate from one sample, sequenced in a study of T cells in Graves' hyperthyroidism and ophthalmopathy. There were TCR beta CDR3 regions amplified from RNA transcripts. First-round RT-PCR with HTBI primers amplified the TCR CDR3 region. Each CDR3 protein is one row after TCRdb ran MiXCR on the multiplex PCR reads. The sample has a few hundred thousand distinct CDR3 sequences, less than 15% seen once. Sample: blood. These receptors all stem from a woman between 35 and 50 years old with Graves' hyperthyroidism.

Many counts were recorded for this clonotype. The gene calls are TRBV27 and TRBJ1-1; D gene ambiguous. The CDR3 has 11 amino acids. V was cut by 7 bases and J by 6 bases, with 9 bases left in between. In germline, CDR1 is MNHEY, CDR2 SMNVEV (reference sequence). CDR3 in amino acids: CASTLVAEAFF. CDR3 sequence (DNA): TGTGCCAGCACCCTGGTCGCTGAAGCTTTCTTT.

As to this clonotype: This may stem from a read error, because a much larger clone lies one nucleotide away. The genes are TRBV20-1 and TRBJ2-5; D is ambiguous. Germline CDR1 and CDR2: DFQATT and SNEGSKA (reference sequence). V lost 6 bases and J 4 bases, leaving 15 bases between the germline ends. The CDR3 extends over 13 amino acids. This CDR3 is CSANTPYRETQYF. The CDR3 DNA reads as TGCAGTGCAAACACACCGTACCGAGAGACCCAGTACTTC.

This clonotype was observed many times. An end of the junction does not agree with germline; a read error may underlie this. V is TRBV7-7 and J is TRBJ2-1, with no clear D. Germline V gene lookup returns CDR1 SSHAT and CDR2 FNYEAQ (reference sequence). This CDR3 contains 13 residues. CDR3 in amino acids: CASSLGEDNEQFF. CDR3 DNA sequence: TGTGCTAGCAGCTTAGGAGAGGACAATGAGCAGTTCTTC.

This clonotype showed up many times. This chain joins TRBV30 and TRBJ2-7, with 8 bases identical to TRBD1. CDR3 length: 12 residues. With V trimmed by 5 bases and J by 4 bases, 4 bases remained unmatched. Looked up from germline, CDR1 is GTSNPN and CDR2 is SVGIG (reference sequence). The CDR3 loop is CAWDRGQYEQYF. In nucleotides, the CDR3 is TGTGCCTGGGACAGGGGACAATACGAGCAGTACTTC.

This clonotype has ten or more counts. The J gene is TRBJ2-3, the V gene TRBV28, with no clear D. The CDR3 is 11 residues long. Trimming stripped 5 bases from V and 7 bases from J, with 7 bases between. Germline CDR1 MDHEN, CDR2 SYDVKM. The CDR3 DNA sequence: TGTGCCAGCAGTCCCGGGCATACGCAGTATTTT. As protein: CASSPGHTQYF.

The chain is built from TRBV20-1 and TRBJ1-6; D is undetermined. In germline, CDR1 is DFQATT, CDR2 SNEGSKA (reference sequence). Trimming took 7 bases from V and 7 from J, leaving 11 bases between them. The CDR3 contains 12 residues. The CDR3 spells CSGRESNSPLHF. The DNA for the CDR3 is TGCAGTGGCCGGGAGAGCAATTCACCCCTCCACTTT.

This clonotype turned up a few times. The genes are TRBV9 and TRBJ2-3; D gene uncertain. Trimming removed 8 bases from V and 0 bases from J, with 13 bases in between. The length of the CDR3 is 14 residues. Germline CDR1 and CDR2: SGDLS and YYNGEE. This chain's CDR3 is CARLEAISTDTQYF. The CDR3 DNA reads TGTGCCAGGCTAGAGGCAATTAGCACAGATACGCAGTATTTT.

This clonotype was seen a handful of times. The chain is built from TRBV3-1 and TRBJ2-2; D is uncertain. The CDR3 contains 15 residues. V was pared by 0 bases and J by 2 bases, with 7 bases between. Germline loops: CDR1 LGHDT, CDR2 YNNKEL (reference sequence). The CDR3 coding sequence is TGTGCCAGCAGCCAAGATCTAGTAAACACCGGGGAGCTGTTTTTT. Protein: CASSQDLVNTGELFF. The complete variable domain, with remaining parts taken from reference TRBV3-1 and TRBJ2-2, reads DTAVSQTPKYLVTQMGNDKSIKCEQNLGHDTMYWYKQDSKKFLKIMFSYNNKELIINETVPNRFSPKSPDKAHLNLHINSLELGDSAVYFCASSQDLVNTGELFFGEGSRLTVL.

This clonotype has at least ten counts. This chain joins TRBV27 and TRBJ2-3; the match to TRBD2 covers 8 bases. The CDR3 runs 15 residues. V dropped 6 bases and J dropped 5; count of bases not matched to a gene: 10. In germline, CDR1 is MNHEY, CDR2 SMNVEV (reference sequence). CDR3: CASRAGDTAGDTQYF. The CDR3 bases are TGTGCCAGCAGAGCGGGAGACACCGCGGGAGATACGCAGTATTTT.